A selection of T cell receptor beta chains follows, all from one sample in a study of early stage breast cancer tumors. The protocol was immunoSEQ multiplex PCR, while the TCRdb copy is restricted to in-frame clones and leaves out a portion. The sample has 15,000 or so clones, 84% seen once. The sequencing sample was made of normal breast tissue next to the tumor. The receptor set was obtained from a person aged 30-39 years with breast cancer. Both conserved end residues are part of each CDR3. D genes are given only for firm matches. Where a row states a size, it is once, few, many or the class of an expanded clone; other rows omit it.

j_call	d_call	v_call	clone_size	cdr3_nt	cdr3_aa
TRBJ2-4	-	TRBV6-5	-	TGTGCCAGCAGTTACTCTCCTCAGGGAAGCAACATTCAGTACTTC	CASSYSPQGSNIQYF
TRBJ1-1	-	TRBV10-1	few	TGCGCCAGCAGTGAGTCGTTGGGCAGGCCCACTGAAGCTTTCTTT	CASSESLGRPTEAFF
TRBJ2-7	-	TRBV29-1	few	TGCAGCGCCTTACGGGGGAACTCCTACGAGCAGTACTTC	CSALRGNSYEQYF
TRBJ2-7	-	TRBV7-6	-	TGTGCCAGCAGCTTAGAACAGGTTCCTTCCTACGAGCAGTACTTC	CASSLEQVPSYEQYF
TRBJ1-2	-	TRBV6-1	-	TGTGCCAGCAGTTCGCCCAGGGAGGATAACTATGGCTACACCTTC	CASSSPREDNYGYTF
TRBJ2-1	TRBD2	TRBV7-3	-	TGTGCCAGCAGCCGGGGGGTCAACAATGAGCAGTTCTTC	CASSRGVNNEQFF
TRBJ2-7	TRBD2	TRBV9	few	TGTGCCAGCAGCGTAGCGGGACTAGACTACGAGCAGTACTTC	CASSVAGLDYEQYF
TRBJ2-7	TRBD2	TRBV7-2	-	TGTGCCAGCAGCTCCAGCGGACTAGCGGGGACCTACGAGCAGTACTTC	CASSSSGLAGTYEQYF
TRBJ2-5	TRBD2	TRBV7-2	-	TGTGCCAGCAGCTTAACGGGAGGACAAGAGACCCAGTACTTC	CASSLTGGQETQYF
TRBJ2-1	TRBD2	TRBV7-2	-	TGTGCCAGCAGCTTAGTGGCGGGAGGGACTAACAATGAGCAGTTCTTC	CASSLVAGGTNNEQFF
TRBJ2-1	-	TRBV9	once	TGTGCCAGCAGCCCGACGTACGCGTACAATGAGCAGTTCTTC	CASSPTYAYNEQFF
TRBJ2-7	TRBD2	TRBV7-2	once	TGTGCCAGCAGCTTGTCTAGCGGGGATGCCTACGAGCAGTACTTC	CASSLSSGDAYEQYF
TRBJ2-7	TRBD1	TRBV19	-	TGTGCCAGCAGTTGGGACAGGGAAGTTGGCGAGCAGTACTTC	CASSWDREVGEQYF
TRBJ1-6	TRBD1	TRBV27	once	TGTGCCAGCAGTTCCGGACAGGGCCTGAATTCACCCCTCCACTTT	CASSSGQGLNSPLHF
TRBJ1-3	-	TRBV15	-	TGTGCCACCAGCAGAGATGACCTCGCGGGGGGAAACACCATATATTTT	CATSRDDLAGGNTIYF
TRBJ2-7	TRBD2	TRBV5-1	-	TGCGCCAGCAGCCTGACGACTAGCGGGAGCTACGAGCAGTACTTC	CASSLTTSGSYEQYF
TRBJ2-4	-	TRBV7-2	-	TGTGCCAGCAGCTTAGCGTCGGCGGGCATTCAGTACTTC	CASSLASAGIQYF
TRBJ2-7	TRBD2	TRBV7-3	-	TGTGCCAGCAGCTTGGCTAGCGGGAGTCTCCACGAGCAGTACTTC	CASSLASGSLHEQYF
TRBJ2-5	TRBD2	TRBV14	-	TGTGCCAGCAGCCATCCAGCCCGTCCTAGCGGGAGGGCCAAAGAGACCCAGTACTTC	CASSHPARPSGRAKETQYF
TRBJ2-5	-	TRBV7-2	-	TGTGCCAGCAGCTTAGTCAGGGGACTGCAAGAGACCCAGTACTTC	CASSLVRGLQETQYF
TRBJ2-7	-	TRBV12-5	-	TGTGCTAGTGGTGTGGGGGGAGGGACAGAAGAGCAGTACTTC	CASGVGGGTEEQYF
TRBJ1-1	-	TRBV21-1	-	TGTGCCAGCAGCAAAGGAGACAGGGGGCAAGAAGTGAGAATGACTGAAGCTTTCTTT	CASSKGDRGQEVRMTEAFF
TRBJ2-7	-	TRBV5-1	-	TGCGCCAGCAGCTTGGGGTCAGACGAGCAGTACTTC	CASSLGSDEQYF
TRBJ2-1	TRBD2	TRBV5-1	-	TGCGCCAGCAGCCCGGGGAGGGGACTAGCGGTAAATGAGCAGTTCTTC	CASSPGRGLAVNEQFF
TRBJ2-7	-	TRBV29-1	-	TGCAGCGTTCGATTCCGGGACGGACCCTACGAGCAGTACTTC	CSVRFRDGPYEQYF
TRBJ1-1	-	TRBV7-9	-	TGTGCCAGCAGCAACAGGGACACTGAAGCTTTCTTT	CASSNRDTEAFF
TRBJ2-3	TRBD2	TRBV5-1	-	TGCGCCAGCAGCCCTCAAGGGTTCAGACTAGCGGGAGGAGATACGCAGTATTTT	CASSPQGFRLAGGDTQYF
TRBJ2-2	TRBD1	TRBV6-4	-	TGTGCCAGCAGTCCAAGTCCGGGACAGGGGTCCGGGGAGCTGTTTTTT	CASSPSPGQGSGELFF
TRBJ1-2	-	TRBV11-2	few	TGTGCCAGCAGCTTTAACTATGGCTACACCTTC	CASSFNYGYTF
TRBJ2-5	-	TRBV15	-	TGTGCCACCAGCAGAGATAAGGGAACCTTCGGAGAGACCCAGTACTTC	CATSRDKGTFGETQYF
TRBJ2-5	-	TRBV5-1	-	TGCGCCAGCAGCTTGCGCGGGGTGGAGACCCAGTACTTC	CASSLRGVETQYF
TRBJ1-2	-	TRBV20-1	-	TGCAGTGCTAGTGGGAATGGCTACACCTTC	CSASGNGYTF
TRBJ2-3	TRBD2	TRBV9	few	TGTGCCAGCAGCTCCTGGGGTGGTCTAGCGGGTACCAAGTACACAGATACGCAGTATTTT	CASSSWGGLAGTKYTDTQYF
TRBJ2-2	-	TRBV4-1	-	TGCGCCAGCAGCCAAGATCTGGCTGGAAACACCGGGGAGCTGTTTTTT	CASSQDLAGNTGELFF
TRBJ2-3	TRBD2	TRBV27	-	TGTGCCAGCAGTCAGGGACTAGGGACAGATACGCAGTATTTT	CASSQGLGTDTQYF
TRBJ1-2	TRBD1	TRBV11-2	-	TGTGCCAGCAGCCCTCGGGCAGGGGGTTGGAACTATGGCTACACCTTC	CASSPRAGGWNYGYTF
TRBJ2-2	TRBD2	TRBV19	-	TGTGCCAGTAGTCTCTTAGCGGGAGGGCCGCCCGGGGAGCTGTTTTTT	CASSLLAGGPPGELFF
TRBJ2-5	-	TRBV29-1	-	TGCAGCGCCGACCGGGGTAAGACCCAGTACTTC	CSADRGKTQYF
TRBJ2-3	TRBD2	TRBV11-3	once	TGTGCCAGCAGCCAGAGCGGGAGTTTGACAGATACGCAGTATTTT	CASSQSGSLTDTQYF
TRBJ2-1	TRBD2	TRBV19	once	TGTGCCAGTTCGCCGGGACTAGCGGGAGCGGGGCGTCTTGAGCAGTTCTTC	CASSPGLAGAGRLEQFF
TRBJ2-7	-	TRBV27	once	TGTGCCAGCACAGATGTCAGTCGGAGTGAGCAGTACTTC	CASTDVSRSEQYF
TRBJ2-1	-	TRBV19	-	TGTGCCAGTAGTCCCCGACTAATCCCTTACAATGAGCAGTTCTTC	CASSPRLIPYNEQFF
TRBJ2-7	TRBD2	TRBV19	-	TGTGCCAGTAGTATGACCGGGACTAGCGGTTCCTACGAGCAGTACTTC	CASSMTGTSGSYEQYF
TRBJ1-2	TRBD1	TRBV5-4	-	TGTGCCATCGACAGGGGATCTAACTATGGCTACACCTTC	CAIDRGSNYGYTF
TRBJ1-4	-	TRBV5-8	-	TGTGCCAGCAGCGGGGGCGGGGCCGTGAATGAAAAACTGTTTTTT	CASSGGGAVNEKLFF